The rows below give T cell receptor beta chains drawn from one sample of a study of cytomegalovirus exposure and HLA in healthy donors. Here immunoSEQ multiplex PCR was the method, and the copy in TCRdb shows in-frame clones only, minus some. The sample lists over 140,000 clones; 82% were seen once. Material for sequencing was PBMCs. Receptors were obtained from a man aged 25-45 years in good health and CMV-seropositive. Each CDR3 is given with its conserved first and last residue. The order of the fields is D gene, V gene, clone size, J gene, CDR3 length, CDR3 protein, CDR3 DNA. A D gene is named only where the DNA matches it firmly. Clone size is given for some rows only: seen once, a few or many times, or a class if the clone is expanded.

d_gene: TRBD2
v_gene: TRBV7-8
abundance: NA
j_gene: TRBJ2-4
len: 16
CDR3aa: CASSSWTSGSKNIQYF
CDR3nt: TGTGCCAGCAGCTCTTGGACTAGCGGCTCCAAAAACATTCAGTACTTC

d_gene: TRBD1
v_gene: TRBV6-5
abundance: once
j_gene: TRBJ2-5
len: 16
CDR3aa: CASSYGQGVIQETQYF
CDR3nt: TGTGCCAGCAGTTACGGGCAGGGGGTCATCCAAGAGACCCAGTACTTC

d_gene: NA
v_gene: TRBV21-1
abundance: NA
j_gene: TRBJ2-4
len: 17
CDR3aa: CASSKVGTGWAKNIQYF
CDR3nt: TGTGCCAGCAGCAAAGTTGGCACAGGGTGGGCCAAAAACATTCAGTACTTC

d_gene: NA
v_gene: TRBV18
abundance: NA
j_gene: TRBJ1-2
len: 15
CDR3aa: CASSLGHSYSDGYTF
CDR3nt: TGTGCCAGCTCGCTGGGACACTCATATTCAGACGGCTACACCTTC

d_gene: TRBD1
v_gene: TRBV7-9
abundance: NA
j_gene: TRBJ2-3
len: 15
CDR3aa: CASSQDRGRADTQYF
CDR3nt: TGTGCCAGCAGCCAAGACAGGGGTAGGGCAGATACGCAGTATTTT

d_gene: TRBD1
v_gene: TRBV11-2
abundance: NA
j_gene: TRBJ1-3
len: 15
CDR3aa: CASSRDRGAGNTIYF
CDR3nt: TGTGCCAGCAGCCGGGACAGGGGCGCTGGAAACACCATATATTTT

d_gene: NA
v_gene: TRBV7-6
abundance: NA
j_gene: TRBJ1-6
len: 14
CDR3aa: CASSLSGSNSPLHF
CDR3nt: TGTGCCAGCAGCTTATCGGGTTCGAATTCACCCCTCCACTTT

d_gene: NA
v_gene: TRBV19
abundance: NA
j_gene: TRBJ1-5
len: 15
CDR3aa: CASRGDISSNQPQHF
CDR3nt: TGTGCCAGTAGAGGGGACATCTCTAGCAATCAGCCCCAGCATTTT

d_gene: TRBD1
v_gene: TRBV11-3
abundance: once
j_gene: TRBJ2-3
len: 16
CDR3aa: CASSLVGGQGTDTQYF
CDR3nt: TGTGCCAGCAGCTTAGTTGGAGGACAGGGCACAGATACGCAGTATTTT

d_gene: TRBD2
v_gene: TRBV11-3
abundance: NA
j_gene: TRBJ2-3
len: 14
CDR3aa: CASSSGLAEDTQYF
CDR3nt: TGTGCCAGCAGCTCGGGACTAGCGGAGGATACGCAGTATTTT

d_gene: NA
v_gene: TRBV2
abundance: NA
j_gene: TRBJ1-1
len: 13
CDR3aa: CASSPLQDTEAFF
CDR3nt: TGTGCCAGCAGTCCGCTTCAGGACACTGAAGCTTTCTTT

d_gene: TRBD2
v_gene: TRBV10-2
abundance: NA
j_gene: TRBJ2-5
len: 13
CDR3aa: CAAERGGEETQYF
CDR3nt: TGCGCCGCAGAGCGGGGGGGGGAAGAGACCCAGTACTTC

d_gene: NA
v_gene: TRBV6-1
abundance: once
j_gene: TRBJ1-1
len: 14
CDR3aa: CASSERQKNTEAFF
CDR3nt: TGTGCCAGCAGTGAAAGACAGAAGAACACTGAAGCTTTCTTT

d_gene: TRBD2
v_gene: TRBV28
abundance: NA
j_gene: TRBJ2-5
len: 16
CDR3aa: CASSAQLAGGFKTQYF
CDR3nt: TGTGCCAGCAGTGCTCAACTAGCGGGAGGCTTTAAGACCCAGTACTTC

d_gene: TRBD2
v_gene: TRBV5-1
abundance: NA
j_gene: TRBJ2-5
len: 17
CDR3aa: CASSLIFGGGSGETQYF
CDR3nt: TGCGCCAGCAGCTTAATTTTCGGAGGCGGGAGCGGGGAGACCCAGTACTTC

d_gene: TRBD1
v_gene: TRBV10-3
abundance: NA
j_gene: TRBJ1-3
len: 17
CDR3aa: CAISESIGGQGGNTIYF
CDR3nt: TGTGCCATCAGTGAGTCGATTGGGGGACAGGGAGGAAACACCATATATTTT

d_gene: TRBD2
v_gene: TRBV10-1
abundance: NA
j_gene: TRBJ2-1
len: 15
CDR3aa: CASSESIGREGEQFF
CDR3nt: TGCGCCAGCAGTGAGTCTATTGGCCGGGAGGGTGAGCAGTTCTTC

d_gene: TRBD1
v_gene: TRBV7-9
abundance: NA
j_gene: TRBJ1-2
len: 13
CDR3aa: CASSSTGDLGYTF
CDR3nt: TGTGCCAGCAGCTCCACAGGGGATCTTGGCTACACCTTC

d_gene: TRBD1
v_gene: TRBV28
abundance: NA
j_gene: TRBJ2-2
len: 13
CDR3aa: CASSFGQAGELFF
CDR3nt: TGTGCCAGCAGTTTCGGACAGGCCGGGGAGCTGTTTTTT

d_gene: TRBD2
v_gene: TRBV19
abundance: few
j_gene: TRBJ2-3
len: 16
CDR3aa: CASSRRRTSRTDTQYF
CDR3nt: TGTGCCAGTAGTAGGCGACGGACTAGCCGAACAGATACGCAGTATTTT

d_gene: NA
v_gene: TRBV7-6
abundance: few
j_gene: TRBJ1-1
len: 15
CDR3aa: CASSLAPVGNTEAFF
CDR3nt: TGTGCCAGCAGCTTAGCCCCGGTTGGGAACACTGAAGCTTTCTTT

d_gene: TRBD2
v_gene: TRBV9
abundance: NA
j_gene: TRBJ2-2
len: 13
CDR3aa: CASSERGAGELFF
CDR3nt: TGTGCCAGCAGCGAACGGGGGGCCGGGGAGCTGTTTTTT

d_gene: NA
v_gene: TRBV5-1
abundance: NA
j_gene: TRBJ1-2
len: 16
CDR3aa: CASAVAEVLANYGYTF
CDR3nt: TGCGCCAGCGCTGTGGCGGAGGTCCTAGCTAACTATGGCTACACCTTC

d_gene: NA
v_gene: TRBV25-1
abundance: NA
j_gene: TRBJ2-5
len: 11
CDR3aa: CASSGGETQYF
CDR3nt: TGTGCCAGCAGTGGAGGGGAGACCCAGTACTTC

d_gene: NA
v_gene: TRBV27
abundance: NA
j_gene: TRBJ2-3
len: 13
CDR3aa: CASSLTRTDTQYF
CDR3nt: TGTGCCAGCAGTCTCACTAGAACAGATACGCAGTATTTT

d_gene: NA
v_gene: TRBV18
abundance: NA
j_gene: TRBJ1-3
len: 16
CDR3aa: CASSPLERGSGNTIYF
CDR3nt: TGTGCCAGCTCACCATTGGAGAGAGGCTCTGGAAACACCATATATTTT

d_gene: TRBD1
v_gene: TRBV5-4
abundance: NA
j_gene: TRBJ1-2
len: 14
CDR3aa: CASSLEDRNYGYTF
CDR3nt: TGTGCCAGCAGCTTGGAGGACAGGAACTATGGCTACACCTTC

d_gene: NA
v_gene: TRBV28
abundance: NA
j_gene: TRBJ2-5
len: 15
CDR3aa: CASSPVRRRGETQYF
CDR3nt: TGTGCCAGCAGCCCCGTCAGGAGGCGGGGAGAGACCCAGTACTTC

d_gene: TRBD2
v_gene: TRBV7-9
abundance: NA
j_gene: TRBJ2-5
len: 14
CDR3aa: CASTAAGGQETQYF
CDR3nt: TGTGCCAGCACCGCGGCGGGGGGCCAAGAGACCCAGTACTTC

d_gene: NA
v_gene: TRBV7-9
abundance: many
j_gene: TRBJ2-5
len: 14
CDR3aa: CASSLGLHQETQYF
CDR3nt: TGTGCCAGCAGCCTAGGACTCCACCAAGAGACCCAGTACTTC

d_gene: NA
v_gene: TRBV7-9
abundance: NA
j_gene: TRBJ2-7
len: 13
CDR3aa: CASSLDPSYEQYF
CDR3nt: TGTGCCAGCAGCTTAGATCCATCCTACGAGCAGTACTTC

d_gene: TRBD2
v_gene: TRBV18
abundance: once
j_gene: TRBJ2-5
len: 16
CDR3aa: CASSPRGLAGQETQYF
CDR3nt: TGTGCCAGCTCACCACGCGGGCTAGCGGGACAAGAGACCCAGTACTTC

d_gene: NA
v_gene: TRBV5-1
abundance: NA
j_gene: TRBJ2-7
len: 13
CDR3aa: CASSLADSNEQYF
CDR3nt: TGCGCCAGCAGCTTGGCCGACAGTAACGAGCAGTACTTC

d_gene: TRBD2
v_gene: TRBV27
abundance: NA
j_gene: TRBJ2-1
len: 14
CDR3aa: CASSPPGLVREQFF
CDR3nt: TGTGCCAGCAGTCCCCCGGGACTAGTCAGAGAGCAGTTCTTC

d_gene: NA
v_gene: TRBV28
abundance: few
j_gene: TRBJ1-6
len: 12
CDR3aa: CASTELTGTLHF
CDR3nt: TGTGCCAGCACTGAACTAACAGGAACCCTCCACTTT

d_gene: TRBD2
v_gene: TRBV5-4
abundance: NA
j_gene: TRBJ2-3
len: 16
CDR3aa: CASSLGREGVTDTQYF
CDR3nt: TGTGCCAGCAGCTTAGGTCGGGAGGGCGTCACAGATACGCAGTATTTT

d_gene: NA
v_gene: TRBV5-1
abundance: NA
j_gene: TRBJ2-6
len: 17
CDR3aa: CASSLGGGLSGANVLTF
CDR3nt: TGCGCCAGCAGCTTGGGTGGCGGCCTCTCTGGGGCCAACGTCCTGACTTTC

d_gene: NA
v_gene: TRBV14
abundance: once
j_gene: TRBJ1-4
len: 16
CDR3aa: CASSQDAGEYAGKLFF
CDR3nt: TGTGCCAGCAGCCAAGATGCGGGTGAATATGCCGGAAAACTGTTTTTT

d_gene: TRBD2
v_gene: TRBV4-2
abundance: few
j_gene: TRBJ2-7
len: 14
CDR3aa: CASSPGLGFYEQYF
CDR3nt: TGTGCCAGCAGCCCCGGACTAGGTTTCTACGAGCAGTACTTC

d_gene: NA
v_gene: TRBV28
abundance: NA
j_gene: TRBJ2-7
len: 11
CDR3aa: CASRLSYEQYF
CDR3nt: TGTGCCAGCAGGCTGAGCTACGAGCAGTACTTC

d_gene: TRBD1
v_gene: TRBV6-5
abundance: few
j_gene: TRBJ1-1
len: 16
CDR3aa: CASSYEWTGTNTEAFF
CDR3nt: TGTGCCAGCAGTTACGAATGGACAGGGACCAACACTGAAGCTTTCTTT

d_gene: TRBD1
v_gene: TRBV6-5
abundance: few
j_gene: TRBJ1-1
len: 15
CDR3aa: CASKPGQIMNTEAFF
CDR3nt: TGTGCCAGCAAACCGGGACAGATTATGAACACTGAAGCTTTCTTT

d_gene: TRBD2
v_gene: TRBV2
abundance: few
j_gene: TRBJ2-1
len: 15
CDR3aa: CASSRGGVAYNEQFF
CDR3nt: TGTGCCAGCAGTCGGGGGGGGGTTGCCTACAATGAGCAGTTCTTC

d_gene: TRBD1
v_gene: TRBV19
abundance: NA
j_gene: TRBJ1-6
len: 16
CDR3aa: CASRSRAGQGNSPLHF
CDR3nt: TGTGCCAGTAGGTCCCGAGCGGGACAGGGTAATTCACCCCTCCACTTT

d_gene: NA
v_gene: TRBV7-8
abundance: NA
j_gene: TRBJ1-4
len: 15
CDR3aa: CASSESWGEREKLFF
CDR3nt: TGTGCCAGCAGCGAAAGCTGGGGGGAACGTGAAAAACTGTTTTTT

d_gene: TRBD1
v_gene: TRBV11-3
abundance: NA
j_gene: TRBJ2-2
len: 17
CDR3aa: CASSLDNWTGYTGELFF
CDR3nt: TGTGCCAGCAGCTTAGATAATTGGACAGGGTATACCGGGGAGCTGTTTTTT

d_gene: TRBD2
v_gene: TRBV6-5
abundance: NA
j_gene: TRBJ2-7
len: 14
CDR3aa: CASSKGLLSYEQYF
CDR3nt: TGTGCCAGCAGTAAGGGACTACTATCCTACGAGCAGTACTTC

d_gene: NA
v_gene: TRBV5-1
abundance: NA
j_gene: TRBJ1-4
len: 14
CDR3aa: CASSWGSGDGKLFF
CDR3nt: TGCGCCAGCAGCTGGGGGTCGGGGGACGGAAAACTGTTTTTT

d_gene: NA
v_gene: TRBV28
abundance: NA
j_gene: TRBJ2-1
len: 16
CDR3aa: CASSLWAGSAPNEQFF
CDR3nt: TGTGCCAGCAGTTTATGGGCAGGCTCGGCCCCCAATGAGCAGTTCTTC

d_gene: TRBD1
v_gene: TRBV7-9
abundance: NA
j_gene: TRBJ1-3
len: 14
CDR3aa: CASSRGQGMDTIYF
CDR3nt: TGTGCCAGCAGCCGGGGACAGGGGATGGACACCATATATTTT

d_gene: TRBD1
v_gene: TRBV25-1
abundance: few
j_gene: TRBJ1-6
len: 15
CDR3aa: CASSELTGDRSPLHF
CDR3nt: TGTGCCAGCAGTGAACTGACAGGGGATCGATCACCCCTCCACTTT